This T cell receptor (beta chain) was documented in a study of T cells after yellow fever vaccination. TCRdb processed the 5' RACE reads anew with MiXCR; each CDR3 protein has one entry. Of approximately 90,000 distinct CDR3 sequences listed, roughly 6% are singletons. Per the germline V gene, CDR1 is MNHEY and CDR2 is SVGAGI. V lost 9 bases, J lost 5 bases, and 17 bases lay in between. The CDR3 has 14 amino acids. This clonotype has more than one count but fewer than ten. The sequence derives from a young man who received the YFV17D yellow fever vaccine. This chain links TRBV6-5 with TRBJ2-1; D is unresolved. The sequences come from CD8+ T cells sorted from PBMCs, collected 10 days after the yellow fever booster vaccination. Written as DNA, the CDR3 is TGTGCCAGTTCTGGCCTTACGGACCACAATGAGCAGTTCTTC. Its translation: CASSGLTDHNEQFF.